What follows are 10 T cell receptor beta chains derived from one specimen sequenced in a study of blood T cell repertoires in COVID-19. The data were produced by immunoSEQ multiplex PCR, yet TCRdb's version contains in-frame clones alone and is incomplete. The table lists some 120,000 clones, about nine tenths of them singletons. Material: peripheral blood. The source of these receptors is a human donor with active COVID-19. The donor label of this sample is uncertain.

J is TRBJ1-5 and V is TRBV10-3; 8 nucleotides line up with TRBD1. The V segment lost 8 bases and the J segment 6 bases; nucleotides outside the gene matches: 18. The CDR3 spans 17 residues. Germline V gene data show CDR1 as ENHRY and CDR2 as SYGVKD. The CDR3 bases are TGTGCCATCCACGAAGGGGGTTACAGGGGGTCCCCTCAGCCCCAGCATTTT. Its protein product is CAIHEGGYRGSPQPQHF.

Here the CDR3 reads CASSQTPHYNEQFF. CDR3 coding DNA: TGTGCCAGCTCACAAACTCCCCACTACAATGAGCAGTTCTTC. The genes are TRBV18 and TRBJ2-1, with unresolved D. This CDR3 spans 14 amino acids. V lost 4 bases and J 3 bases, leaving 10 bases between the germline ends. Germline loops: CDR1 KGHSH, CDR2 LQKENI.

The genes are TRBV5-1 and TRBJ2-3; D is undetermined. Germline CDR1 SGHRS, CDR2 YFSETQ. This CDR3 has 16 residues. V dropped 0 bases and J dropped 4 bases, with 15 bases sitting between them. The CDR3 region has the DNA TGCGCCAGCAGCTTGGGAGCTGCTAAATCGTCAGATACGCAGTATTTT. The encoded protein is CASSLGAAKSSDTQYF.

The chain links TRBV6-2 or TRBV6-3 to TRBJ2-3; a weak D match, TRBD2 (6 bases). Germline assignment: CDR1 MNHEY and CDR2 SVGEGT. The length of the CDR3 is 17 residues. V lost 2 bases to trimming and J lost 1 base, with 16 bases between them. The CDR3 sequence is CASSYSFPGLGTDTQYF. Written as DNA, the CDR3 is TGTGCCAGCAGTTACAGTTTCCCGGGACTTGGCACAGATACGCAGTATTTT.

CDR3 coding DNA: TGTGCCAGCAGTGAAATAGGAGGGTTTGCCACCGGGGAGCTGTTTTTT. Its translation is CASSEIGGFATGELFF. V gene TRBV25-1 combines with J gene TRBJ2-2; a weak D match, TRBD2 (6 bases). Germline V gene data show CDR1 as MGHDK and CDR2 as SYGVNS. With 2 bases removed from V and 4 bases from J, the gap between germline ends came to 14 bases. This CDR3 has 16 amino acids.

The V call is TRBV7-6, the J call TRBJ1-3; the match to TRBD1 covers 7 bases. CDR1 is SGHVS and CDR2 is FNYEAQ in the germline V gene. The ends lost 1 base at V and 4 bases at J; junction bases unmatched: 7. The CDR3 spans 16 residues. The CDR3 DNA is TGTGCCAGCAGCTTAGGGGTCGGGGGACAGGGAAACACCATATATTTT. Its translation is CASSLGVGGQGNTIYF.

CDR3 loop: CASSRWRQGRQGETQYF. The CDR3, as DNA: TGTGCCAGCAGTAGATGGAGACAGGGAAGGCAGGGAGAGACCCAGTACTTC. V gene TRBV6-6 combines with J gene TRBJ2-5; 7 bases map to TRBD1. V lost 5 bases to trimming and J lost 4 bases; unmatched junction nucleotides: 16. The CDR3 is made up of 17 amino acids. Germline-derived CDR1 and CDR2 are MNHNY and SVGAGI (reference sequence).

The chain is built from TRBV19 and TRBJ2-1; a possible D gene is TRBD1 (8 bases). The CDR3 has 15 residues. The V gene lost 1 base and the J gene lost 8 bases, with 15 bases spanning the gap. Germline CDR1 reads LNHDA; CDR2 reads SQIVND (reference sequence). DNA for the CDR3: TGTGCCAGTAGTATAGTGGACAGGGAGGGCGATGAGCAGTTCTTC. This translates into CASSIVDREGDEQFF.

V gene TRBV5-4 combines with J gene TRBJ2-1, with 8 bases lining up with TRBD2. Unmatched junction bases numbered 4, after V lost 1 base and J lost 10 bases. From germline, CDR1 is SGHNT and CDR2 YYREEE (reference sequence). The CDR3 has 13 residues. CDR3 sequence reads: CASSLTSGGEQFF. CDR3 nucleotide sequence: TGTGCCAGCAGCTTGACTAGCGGTGGCGAGCAGTTCTTC.

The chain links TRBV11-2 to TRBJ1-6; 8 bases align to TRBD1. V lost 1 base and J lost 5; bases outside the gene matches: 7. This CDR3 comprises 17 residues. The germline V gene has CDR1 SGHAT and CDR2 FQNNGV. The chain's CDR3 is CASSLVGQGPDNSPLHF. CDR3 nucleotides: TGTGCCAGCAGCTTAGTTGGACAGGGACCCGATAATTCACCCCTCCACTTT. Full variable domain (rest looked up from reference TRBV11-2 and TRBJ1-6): EAGVAQSPRYKIIEKRQSVAFWCNPISGHATLYWYQQILGQGPKLLIQFQNNGVVDDSQLPKDRFSAERLKGVDSTLKIQPAKLEDSAVYLCASSLVGQGPDNSPLHFGNGTRLTVT.